This T cell receptor (beta chain) emerged from a study of blood T cell repertoires in COVID-19. As for the study in general: Donors in the United States, Italy and Spain gave samples during acute or convalescent COVID-19. T cells, B-cell-depleted T cells, or PBMCs provided the cDNA or gDNA that served as material.

How the authors handled the data: It was from reference gene primer amplification that nucleated cell counts were estimated. Clones were read by immunoSEQ multiplex PCR, and TCRdb kept only the in-frame ones, dropping some. Clonal size and the V and J genes are those of that table, whereas D and trimming came from the DNA. The repertoire holds around 140,000 clones, with approximately 89% as singletons. With 7 bases clipped from V and 9 bases from J, the junction kept 16 bases outside the gene matches. Germline lookup yields CDR1 MNHEY and CDR2 SMNVEV (reference sequence). This CDR3 region has 18 residues.

This receptor was identified in a man in his 60s with active or convalescent COVID-19. Sequencing was performed on peripheral blood. The chain carries TRBV27 and TRBJ2-1, with 15 bases matching TRBD2. The CDR3 region is CASTRGGLAGGPTGEQFF. The CDR3 DNA sequence: TGTGCCAGCACCCGAGGGGGACTAGCGGGAGGCCCCACGGGTGAGCAGTTCTTC.